This TCR beta chain is drawn from a study of OX40 agonist ivuxolimab in advanced cancers. At the level of the study: An anti-OX40 (CD134) antibody with agonistic activity, ivuxolimab, was administered to patients.

Some clones are missing from TCRdb's copy, which holds only in-frame ones; the method was immunoSEQ multiplex PCR. The data show around 64,000 clones, approximately 80% seen once. The CDR3 is made up of 14 amino acids. V lost 6 bases and J lost 3; bases outside the gene matches: 2. Germline CDR1 and CDR2: LNHDA and SQIVND (reference sequence). This specimen consisted of CD4+ or CD8+ T cells sorted from blood, obtained in a trial of the OX40 agonist ivuxolimab. The origin of this receptor is an adult with an advanced solid tumor such as melanoma, head and neck, liver or kidney cancer. This chain joins TRBV19 and TRBJ2-2; 9 positions agree with TRBD1. The CDR3 loop reads CASRWTGDTGELFF. CDR3 sequence (DNA): TGTGCCAGTAGGTGGACAGGGGACACCGGGGAGCTGTTTTTT.